One and the same sample provided the 8 T cell receptor beta chains below, sequenced in a study of blood T cell repertoires in COVID-19. The data were produced by immunoSEQ multiplex PCR, yet TCRdb's version contains in-frame clones alone and is incomplete. The table shows 210,000 or so clones, with 70% to 90% occurring only once. The source material was peripheral blood. The receptors derive from a man aged 45-65 years with COVID-19, enrolled during active disease.

This sequence joins TRBV11-2 and TRBJ1-3; D unclear. The CDR3 sequence is 14 residues long. The germline V gene encodes CDR1 SGHAT and CDR2 FQNNGV. V dropped 4 bases and J dropped 2 bases, with 9 bases sitting between them. CDR3 in amino acids: CASSWTSPGNTIYF. CDR3 nucleotides: TGTGCCAGCAGCTGGACTTCACCTGGAAACACCATATATTTT.

The chain employs TRBV25-1 and TRBJ2-2; TRBD2 agrees at 7 bases. V lost 8 bases to trimming and J lost 3 bases; unmatched junction nucleotides: 3. The germline gives CDR1 MGHDK, CDR2 SYGVNS. The CDR3 is 13 amino acids. CDR3 amino acids: CASHGGDTGELFF. CDR3 bases: TGTGCCAGCCATGGGGGGGACACCGGGGAGCTGTTTTTT. Combining the CDR3 with reference TRBV25-1 and TRBJ2-2 gives the whole variable domain EADIYQTPRYLVIGTGKKITLECSQTMGHDKMYWYQQDPGMELHLIHYSYGVNSTEKGDLSSESTVSRIRTEHFPLTLESARPSHTSQYLCASHGGDTGELFFGEGSRLTVL.

This sequence joins TRBV4-2 and TRBJ2-7, with TRBD1 identical over 9 bases. Germline values: CDR1 LGHNA, CDR2 YNFKEQ. The CDR3 sequence is 17 residues long. With V trimmed by 0 bases and J by 0 bases, 6 bases remained unmatched. DNA of the CDR3: TGTGCCAGCAGCCAAGAAGTGGGACAGGGACGCTCCTACGAGCAGTACTTC. This encodes CASSQEVGQGRSYEQYF.

This chain connects TRBV7-2 to TRBJ2-1, with 9 bases fitting TRBD2. The V and J ends lost 4 bases and 2 bases, in that order; junction bases with no gene match: 6. This CDR3 is built from 16 residues. CDR1 and CDR2 (germline): SGHTA, FQGNSA. In nucleotides, the CDR3 is TGTGCCAGCAGCTCCCTAGCGGGGAGAACCTACAATGAGCAGTTCTTC. Its protein product is CASSSLAGRTYNEQFF.

The chain employs TRBV2 and TRBJ1-5; the match to TRBD1 covers 8 bases. Germline lookup yields CDR1 SNHLY and CDR2 FYNNEI. There are 14 residues in the CDR3. With V trimmed by 6 bases and J by 0 bases, 1 base remained unmatched. The CDR3 DNA sequence: TGTGCCAGCAGGGACAGGGTTAGCAATCAGCCCCAGCATTTT. Its translation: CASRDRVSNQPQHF.

V usage is TRBV28 and J usage is TRBJ1-3; TRBD1 might be the D (6 bases). Germline loops: CDR1 MDHEN, CDR2 SYDVKM. The CDR3 runs 15 residues. Trimming cost V 3 bases and J 4 bases, with 13 bases left between them. The CDR3 reads CASSLGWTAGNTIYF. The CDR3 DNA reads TGTGCCAGCAGTTTGGGCTGGACAGCCGGAAACACCATATATTTT.

The CDR3 sequence: CAISDRSYSYEQYF. DNA of the CDR3: TGTGCCATCAGTGATAGGAGCTACTCCTACGAGCAGTACTTC. V gene TRBV10-3 combines with J gene TRBJ2-7; no clear D gene. CDR1 and CDR2 from the germline V gene are ENHRY and SYGVKD. The CDR3 runs to 14 residues. V was cut by 3 bases and J by 0 bases, with 9 bases left in between.

The chain combines TRBV5-1 with TRBJ2-1; 9 bases map to TRBD2. Germline V gives CDR1 SGHRS, CDR2 YFSETQ. This CDR3 region has 14 residues. V lost 0 bases to trimming and J lost 7 bases; unmatched junction nucleotides: 2. The CDR3 sequence is CASSLASGVNEQFF. In DNA form, the CDR3 reads TGCGCCAGCAGCTTGGCTAGCGGGGTAAATGAGCAGTTCTTC.